Listed below are T cell receptor beta chains from one sample, sequenced in a study of blood T cells in healthy people across ages. TCRdb re-called the 5' RACE reads through MiXCR, storing one row per CDR3 protein. The sample has 780,000 or so distinct CDR3 sequences, 45% to 70% seen once. Specimen: blood. All receptors derive from a middle-aged man in good health. The CDR3 runs from the conserved cysteine through the conserved F or W. D genes are given only for firm matches. Only some rows state a clone size, as once, few, many or a class for expanded clones.

J	size	D	V	DNA	CDR3
TRBJ2-1	-	TRBD1	TRBV9	TGTGCCAGCAGCGTTGATGGGACAGGGTACGATGAGCAGTTCTTC	CASSVDGTGYDEQFF
TRBJ1-5	-	TRBD1	TRBV29-1	TGCAGCGTCCAAATCGCGGGACAGAAACAGCCCCAGCATTTT	CSVQIAGQKQPQHF
TRBJ1-5	-	-	TRBV20-1	TGCAGTGCTAGCCCCAGGGATGGCAATCAGCCCCAGCATTTT	CSASPRDGNQPQHF
TRBJ1-2	-	-	TRBV10-3	TGTGCCATCAGTGAGGGCTCCCCCCGGGGCTATGGTTACACCTTC	CAISEGSPRGYGYTF
TRBJ2-4	-	-	TRBV28	TGTGCCAGCAGTTTACGCGCGGGTTGGGCCAAAAACATTCAGTACTTC	CASSLRAGWAKNIQYF
TRBJ2-3	once	TRBD2	TRBV6-2/TRBV6-3	TGTGCCAGCAGGCACACAAGACTAGCGGGGACAGATACGCAGTATTTT	CASRHTRLAGTDTQYF
TRBJ2-3	once	-	TRBV28	TGTGCCAGCCTGGCCTCAGCGCCAGATACGCAGTATTTT	CASLASAPDTQYF
TRBJ2-5	-	-	TRBV20-1	TGCAGTGCTAGGCCCTCATGGGGGGCGCGGGAAGAGACCCAGTACTTC	CSARPSWGAREETQYF
TRBJ2-7	many	-	TRBV29-1	TGCAGCGTTGAAGATCGAGGACTACTACCCCCTTTCTACGAGCAGTACTTC	CSVEDRGLLPPFYEQYF
TRBJ2-1	-	-	TRBV7-2	TGTGCCAGCAGCGTGACAGAGGCGGGCGAGCAGTTCTTC	CASSVTEAGEQFF
TRBJ2-7	-	-	TRBV11-1	TGTGCCAGCAGCTTAGCCCTACAAGGGGCGGGCGAGCAGTACTTC	CASSLALQGAGEQYF
TRBJ2-5	few	-	TRBV5-1	TGCGCCAGCAGCTACCGGGACTTGCAAGAGACCCAGTACTTC	CASSYRDLQETQYF
TRBJ2-3	-	-	TRBV5-6	TGTGCCAGCAGCCGAAAAATGACTTCTGGAGATACGCAGTATTTT	CASSRKMTSGDTQYF
TRBJ2-7	few	TRBD2	TRBV6-5	TGTGCCAGCAGTTACTCGAAGGCGGGAGGGGTAGGCGAGCAGTACTTC	CASSYSKAGGVGEQYF
TRBJ2-3	few	-	TRBV7-8	TGTGCCAGCAGCTTAGGTTCCGGGACTAGCACAGATACGCAGTATTTT	CASSLGSGTSTDTQYF
TRBJ2-3	-	TRBD2	TRBV13	TGTGCCAGCAGCTTAGGTACTAGCGGCCCCGGGGATACGCAGTATTTT	CASSLGTSGPGDTQYF
TRBJ2-3	-	TRBD1	TRBV27	TGTGCCAGCAGTCCCGACAGGGGTTACACAGATACGCAGTATTTT	CASSPDRGYTDTQYF